These 16 T cell receptor beta chains share one sample of origin, sequenced in a study of T cell repertoires in cytomegalovirus infection. TCRdb reprocessed the reads via MiXCR and lists one record per CDR3 protein. The sample lists 100,000 or so distinct CDR3 sequences; under 25% were seen once. Source material: CD8+ T cells from PBMCs. The receptors stem from a human donor in good health (CMV status not recorded). Some clones in this sample may be carry-over from other donors' samples.

The V gene is TRBV13, the J gene TRBJ1-6; D possibly corresponds to TRBD1 (5 bases). V was cut by 0 bases and J by 10 bases, with 13 bases left in between. Germline V CDR1 and CDR2: PRHDT, FYEKMQ (reference sequence). The CDR3 sequence is 15 residues long. The DNA for the CDR3 is TGTGCCAGCAGCTTAGGCCTGGGGGGTAGGTCACCCCTCCACTTT. Its translation: CASSLGLGGRSPLHF.

This sequence joins TRBV6-6 and TRBJ1-1; possibly TRBD1 for D (6 bases). Germline loops: CDR1 MNHNY, CDR2 SVGAGI (reference sequence). CDR3 length equals 14 residues. The V gene lost 6 bases and the J gene lost 1 base, with 12 bases spanning the gap. CDR3 region: CASSRGQKNTEAFF. In DNA, the CDR3 is TGTGCCAGCAGCCGGGGGCAGAAGAACACTGAAGCTTTCTTT.

There are a few counts of this clonotype. V gene TRBV7-6 combines with J gene TRBJ1-1; TRBD1 might be the D (5 bases). Per the germline V gene, CDR1 is SGHVS and CDR2 is FNYEAQ. The CDR3 length is 13 residues. V lost 5 bases and J lost 8, with 15 bases in between. DNA of the CDR3: TGTGCCAGCAGCCCTGGACAAGACAAAGAAGCTTTCTTT. It encodes CASSPGQDKEAFF.

The rearrangement joins TRBV11-2 to TRBJ2-7; TRBD1 is a possible D gene (6 bases). This CDR3 contains 15 residues. Trimming pared 3 bases from V and 1 base from J, leaving 13 bases between. Germline lookup yields CDR1 SGHAT and CDR2 FQNNGV. The CDR3 sequence is CASSFSGTPSYEQYF. The CDR3 DNA reads TGTGCCAGCAGCTTTTCCGGGACACCGTCCTACGAGCAGTACTTC.

This clonotype was counted a few times. This chain links TRBV7-9 with TRBJ1-2; D uncertain. Germline CDR1 and CDR2: SEHNR and FQNEAQ (reference sequence). This CDR3 has 14 residues. With 5 bases removed from V and 13 bases from J, the gap between germline ends came to 23 bases. For the CDR3, the DNA is TGTGCCAGCAGCCCTTGGACGGATGATATGGCTAGCACCTTC. It codes for CASSPWTDDMASTF.

This chain joins TRBV30 and TRBJ2-3; 7 bases align to TRBD1. Trimming at V came to 4 bases and at J to 3 bases, leaving 7 bases not matched to a gene. Per the germline V gene, CDR1 is GTSNPN and CDR2 is SVGIG (reference sequence). The CDR3 covers 14 residues. The CDR3 loop is CAWTWGTVTDTQYF. The CDR3, as DNA: TGTGCCTGGACCTGGGGGACAGTGACAGATACGCAGTATTTT. Complete variable domain (other parts from reference TRBV30 and TRBJ2-3): SQTIHQWPATLVQPVGSPLSLECTVEGTSNPNLYWYRQAAGRGLQLLFYSVGIGQISSEVPQNLSASRPQDRQFILSSKKLLLSDSGFYLCAWTWGTVTDTQYFGPGTRLTVL.

DNA for the CDR3: TGTGCCACCAGCGGCTTTCCCCGGACAACTAGCACAGATACGCAGTATTTT. It codes for CATSGFPRTTSTDTQYF. The rearrangement uses TRBV15 and TRBJ2-3, with a tentative D call TRBD1 (5 bases). Trimming removed 5 bases from V and 0 bases from J, with 18 bases in between. CDR3 length: 17 residues. The germline CDR1 and CDR2 sequences are LNHNV and YYDKDF (reference sequence).

In its sample, this clonotype was seen a few times. J is TRBJ2-7 and V is TRBV4-3, with 9 bases matching TRBD1. The J segment lost 5 bases and the V segment lost 4 bases, leaving 9 bases of the junction unmatched. CDR1 is LGHNA and CDR2 is YSLEER in the germline V gene. This CDR3 has 15 residues. Written as DNA, the CDR3 is TGCGCCAGCAGCCCCGGGACAGGGATCAGTCACGAGCAGTACTTC. Protein product: CASSPGTGISHEQYF.

This clonotype was seen at least ten times. Sequence at one end of the junction differs from germline and may be a read error. The chain links TRBV12-3 or TRBV12-4 to TRBJ2-3, with 14 bases fitting TRBD2. This CDR3 is built from 13 residues. The DNA of the CDR3 is TGTGCCAGCAGTTTGGGACTAGCGGGGGATCTAATTTTT. It specifies CASSLGLAGDLIF.

The rearrangement uses TRBV20-1 and TRBJ2-7, with 9 bases lining up with TRBD2. With 1 base clipped from V and 6 bases from J, the junction kept 7 bases outside the gene matches. There are 14 residues in the CDR3. Per germline, CDR1 DFQATT and CDR2 SNEGSKA (reference sequence). CDR3 protein: CSARGPSGMGEQYF. In nucleotides, the CDR3 is TGCAGTGCTAGAGGCCCTAGCGGGATGGGCGAGCAGTACTTC.

This clonotype was counted many times. J is TRBJ1-2 and V is TRBV5-5, with D unclear. Germline values: CDR1 SGHKS, CDR2 YYEKEE (reference sequence). Trimming removed 0 bases from V and 8 bases from J, with 17 bases in between. This CDR3 spans 15 amino acids. The CDR3 coding sequence is TGTGCCAGCAGCTTGGATGTTCTTGTGTCGCGAGGCTACACCTTC. This encodes CASSLDVLVSRGYTF.

A few counts support this clonotype. The chain joins TRBV11-3 to TRBJ1-2; TRBD1 matches at 8 bases. J was trimmed by 5 bases and V by 5 bases; bases with no gene match: 4. CDR3 size: 13 residues. CDR1 is SGHNT, CDR2 YENEEA, per germline. CDR3 sequence reads: CASSIDRGYGYTF. The CDR3 nucleotides read TGTGCCAGCAGCATCGACAGGGGTTATGGCTACACCTTC. Complete variable domain (other parts from reference TRBV11-3 and TRBJ1-2): EAGVVQSPRYKIIEKKQPVAFWCNPISGHNTLYWYLQNLGQGPELLIRYENEEAVDDSQLPKDRFSAERLKGVDSTLKIQPAELGDSAVYLCASSIDRGYGYTFGSGTRLTVV.

The chain joins TRBV3-1 to TRBJ1-5; D ambiguous. The CDR3 is 14 residues long. The V end was cut by 4 bases, the J end by 7 bases, with 14 bases between. The germline V gene encodes CDR1 LGHDT and CDR2 YNNKEL (reference sequence). The CDR3 loop is CASSPGRNSQPQHF. The CDR3 DNA is TGTGCCAGCAGCCCTGGGCGAAACTCGCAGCCCCAGCATTTT. The full variable domain, completed using reference TRBV3-1 and TRBJ1-5, is DTAVSQTPKYLVTQMGNDKSIKCEQNLGHDTMYWYKQDSKKFLKIMFSYNNKELIINETVPNRFSPKSPDKAHLNLHINSLELGDSAVYFCASSPGRNSQPQHFGDGTRLSIL.

This clonotype was detected only a few times. This chain joins TRBV11-2 and TRBJ1-6; possible D gene TRBD1, 6 bases. The CDR3 loop spans 15 amino acids. The germline CDR1 and CDR2 sequences are SGHAT and FQNNGV. The V end lost 2 bases, the J end lost 11 bases, and 16 bases lay between the germline ends. Here the CDR3 DNA reads TGTGCCAGCAGCTTAAGTGGGCAGGGGATGGCACCCCTCCACTTT. Translating gives CASSLSGQGMAPLHF.

This clonotype was counted only a few times. The gene calls are TRBV11-2 and TRBJ2-7; D may be TRBD1 (6 bases). There are 14 residues in the CDR3. Germline loops: CDR1 SGHAT, CDR2 FQNNGV. Trimming took 3 bases from V and 0 from J, leaving 9 bases between them. The CDR3 loop reads CASSFGGNSYEQYF. DNA of the CDR3: TGTGCCAGCAGCTTTGGGGGCAACTCCTACGAGCAGTACTTC.

The V and J genes are TRBV7-4 and TRBJ2-1; D ambiguous. CDR1 is SGHVT, CDR2 SQSDAQ, per germline. The CDR3 runs to 12 residues. Trimming took off 5 bases at V and 5 bases at J, with 7 bases between the two ends. The CDR3 region has the DNA TGTGCCAGCAGCGCACAGAACAATGAGCAGTTCTTC. Protein sequence: CASSAQNNEQFF.